The rows below give T cell receptor beta chains drawn from one sample of a study of blood T cell repertoires in COVID-19. Assay used: immunoSEQ multiplex PCR; TCRdb lists only in-frame clones, some missing. Among fewer than 350,000 clones, more than 70% were seen once, and the ten largest hold 3.9%. Sequencing was done on a sample of peripheral blood. The receptors here all came from a woman aged 55-70 years with COVID-19, enrolled during active disease. Each CDR3 is given with its conserved first and last residue. Each record gives: CDR3 protein, CDR3 DNA, V gene, J gene, D gene, clone size. A D gene is named only where the DNA matches it firmly. Part of the rows lack a size; the others show once, few, many or a class for expanded clones.

CASSYRPTATNEKLFF,TGTGCCAGCAGTTACCGACCGACAGCAACTAATGAAAAACTGTTTTTT,TRBV6-5,TRBJ1-4,.,.
CASSAKTGGRETQYF,TGTGCCAGTAGTGCAAAGACAGGGGGTAGAGAGACCCAGTACTTC,TRBV19,TRBJ2-5,TRBD1,once
CASRGQGNSPLHF,TGTGCCAGCCGAGGACAGGGTAATTCACCCCTCCACTTT,TRBV25-1,TRBJ1-6,TRBD1,.
CASSITGRENTEAFF,TGTGCCAGTAGTATAACGGGCAGGGAGAACACTGAAGCTTTCTTT,TRBV19,TRBJ1-1,.,once
CASSLDTSTDTQYF,TGCGCCAGCAGCTTGGATACTAGCACAGATACGCAGTATTTT,TRBV5-1,TRBJ2-3,.,.
CASSSPSTGVQPQHF,TGTGCCAGCAGTTCTCCATCTACAGGGGTTCAGCCCCAGCATTTT,TRBV28,TRBJ1-5,TRBD1,.
CASSIGGPGQPQHF,TGTGCCAGTAGTATCGGGGGGCCTGGCCAGCCCCAGCATTTT,TRBV19,TRBJ1-5,.,.
CASSLRQGIGYTF,TGTGCCAGCAGCTTAAGACAGGGAATAGGCTACACCTTC,TRBV7-3,TRBJ1-2,TRBD1,.
CASSIVGAGANVLTF,TGTGCCAGTAGTATCGTAGGGGCTGGGGCCAACGTCCTGACTTTC,TRBV19,TRBJ2-6,.,.
CATSWRGWETQYF,TGTGCCACTAGTTGGCGGGGCTGGGAGACCCAGTACTTC,TRBV19,TRBJ2-5,.,.
CASSSTALSTDTQYF,TGTGCCAGCTCATCGACGGCACTAAGCACAGATACGCAGTATTTT,TRBV18,TRBJ2-3,.,.
CASSEKVGGNSFYGYTF,TGTGCCAGCAGTGAAAAAGTAGGGGGAAACTCTTTCTATGGCTACACCTTC,TRBV6-1,TRBJ1-2,.,.
CASSPKSHSNQPQHF,TGTGCCAGCAGTCCCAAGAGTCACAGCAATCAGCCCCAGCATTTT,TRBV6-6,TRBJ1-5,.,.
CASSLGALGYEQYF,TGTGCCAGCAGCCTTGGGGCGCTGGGCTACGAGCAGTACTTC,TRBV3-1/TRBV3-2,TRBJ2-7,.,.
CASSLAGQQETQYF,TGTGCTAGCAGCTTAGCCGGACAGCAAGAGACCCAGTACTTC,TRBV7-7,TRBJ2-5,.,.
CASSVPGQATTNEKLFF,TGTGCCAGCAGCGTCCCGGGACAGGCGACAACTAATGAAAAACTGTTTTTT,TRBV9,TRBJ1-4,TRBD1,.
CASSQDLGGGELFF,TGTGCCAGCAGCCAAGATCTGGGAGGAGGGGAGCTGTTTTTT,TRBV14,TRBJ2-2,.,once
CAWTPGTAKYQPQHF,TGTGCCTGGACCCCGGGGACAGCCAAGTATCAGCCCCAGCATTTT,TRBV30,TRBJ1-5,TRBD1,.
CATSGGGIEGYTF,TGTGCCACCAGTGGCGGGGGGATAGAAGGCTACACCTTC,TRBV24-1,TRBJ1-2,.,.
CASKQGLNTEAFF,TGTGCCAGCAAACAGGGTTTGAACACTGAAGCTTTCTTT,TRBV6-5,TRBJ1-1,.,.
CASSFTYKAFF,TGTGCCAGCAGCTTTACATACAAAGCTTTCTTT,TRBV5-8,TRBJ1-1,.,.
CASSLLWGDTEAFF,TGTGCCAGCAGCCTGCTGTGGGGGGACACTGAAGCTTTCTTT,TRBV5-8,TRBJ1-1,.,once
CASTLAWTQYF,TGTGCCAGCACCTTAGCCTGGACCCAGTACTTC,TRBV6-5,TRBJ2-5,.,.
CASSVTGFGTEAFF,TGTGCCAGCTCAGTCACAGGGTTCGGCACTGAAGCTTTCTTT,TRBV18,TRBJ1-1,.,once
CASSPSVRDRYPRVPVNQPQHF,TGTGCCAGCAGTCCTTCCGTGAGGGACAGGTACCCGAGGGTCCCAGTCAATCAGCCCCAGCATTTT,TRBV9,TRBJ1-5,TRBD1,.
CASSPGRGNTEAFF,TGTGCCAGTAGCCCAGGGAGGGGGAACACTGAAGCTTTCTTT,TRBV19,TRBJ1-1,.,.
CASSVGDYGYTF,TGTGCCAGCAGCGTAGGAGATTATGGCTACACCTTC,TRBV9,TRBJ1-2,.,.
CASSQEGGKETQYF,TGTGCCAGCAGCCAAGAAGGGGGCAAAGAGACCCAGTACTTC,TRBV3-1/TRBV3-2,TRBJ2-5,TRBD1,once
CASSPPTGGWSGNTIYF,TGTGCCAGCTCTCCTCCGACAGGCGGATGGTCTGGAAACACCATATATTTT,TRBV18,TRBJ1-3,.,.
CASSFSGGYEQYF,TGTGCCAGCAGTTTTTCGGGAGGTTACGAGCAGTACTTC,TRBV12-3/TRBV12-4,TRBJ2-7,TRBD2,.
CASSSQGFFTEAFF,TGTGCCAGTAGTTCCCAGGGTTTCTTCACTGAAGCTTTCTTT,TRBV19,TRBJ1-1,.,once
CACRTGTGAYGYTF,TGTGCGTGCCGCACCGGGACAGGGGCCTATGGCTACACCTTC,TRBV30,TRBJ1-2,TRBD1,.
CASSEGAQRAQPQHF,TGTGCCAGCAGTGAAGGGGCACAGAGGGCTCAGCCCCAGCATTTT,TRBV2,TRBJ1-5,.,.
CASSLEGTGRTEAFF,TGTGCCAGCAGCTTAGAGGGGACAGGGCGGACTGAAGCTTTCTTT,TRBV7-8,TRBJ1-1,TRBD1,.
CASSLGGDPFRGYTF,TGTGCCAGCAGCCTTGGGGGGGACCCGTTTAGGGGCTACACCTTC,TRBV3-1/TRBV3-2,TRBJ1-2,.,.
CASSDRGIRTETQYF,TGTGCCAGCAGCGACAGGGGGATTCGAACGGAGACCCAGTACTTC,TRBV2,TRBJ2-5,TRBD1,.